These 27 T cell receptor beta chains came from one sample sequenced in a study of blood T cell repertoires in COVID-19. Sequenced by immunoSEQ multiplex PCR; TCRdb stores in-frame clones only, minus some. Among about 310,000 clones, 90% were seen once, and the ten largest hold 4% to 5.5%. Sequences were obtained from PBMCs or T cells enriched from blood (not recorded which). The receptors were sampled from a woman younger than 30 with acute COVID-19.

V usage is TRBV3-1 (or the pseudogene TRBV3-2) and J usage is TRBJ1-2, with D unclear. This CDR3 spans 12 amino acids. V was clipped by 8 bases and J by 6 bases, with 13 bases between them. Germline values: CDR1 LGHDT, CDR2 YNNKEL (reference sequence). As DNA, the CDR3 is TGTGCCAGCTGTGCGGCGGGCCATGGCTACACCTTC. Translated, it gives CASCAAGHGYTF.

This chain joins TRBV19 and TRBJ2-1, with TRBD2 as a possible D gene (6 bases). The CDR3 runs 12 residues. From germline, CDR1 is LNHDA and CDR2 SQIVND (reference sequence). V gave up 8 bases and J gave up 4 bases, with 9 bases separating them. CDR3 sequence: CASGGLYNEQFF. The CDR3 DNA reads as TGTGCCAGTGGGGGACTGTACAATGAGCAGTTCTTC.

V gene TRBV21-1 combines with J gene TRBJ2-7; the table's D call of TRBD1 was not tested on the DNA. TRBV21-1 is a known pseudogene. The CDR3 is 15 residues long. The CDR3 is CASSKNGRRPYEQYF. The CDR3 DNA sequence: TGTGCCAGCAGCAAAAACGGCAGGCGACCCTACGAGCAGTACTTC.

V usage is TRBV7-3 and J usage is TRBJ2-3, with TRBD2 identical over 10 bases. The CDR3 runs 14 residues. With 5 bases clipped from V and 14 bases from J, the junction kept 13 bases outside the gene matches. Germline V gene sequence: CDR1 SGHTA, CDR2 FQGTGA. DNA for the CDR3: TGTGCCAGCAGCCTACCCAACCTAGCGGGAGCATCGTATTTT. Amino acids: CASSLPNLAGASYF.

In the case of this clone: The sample has other DNA sequences that encode this CDR3 too. The V gene is TRBV27, the J gene TRBJ1-1; weak D call: TRBD1 (5 bases). Germline-derived CDR1 and CDR2 are MNHEY and SMNVEV (reference sequence). The CDR3 extends over 13 amino acids. V lost 1 base to trimming and J lost 5 bases, with 8 bases between them. CDR3 loop: CASSLLRGTEAFF. The CDR3, as DNA: TGTGCCAGCAGTTTATTGCGGGGGACTGAAGCTTTCTTT.

V usage is TRBV23-1 and J usage is TRBJ1-3; D is undetermined. TRBV23-1 is an ORF for which the function is uncertain. Trimming left V 0 bases short and J 6 bases short, with 24 bases between. The CDR3 runs 19 residues. The CDR3 here is CASSQSPIRTVPNENTIYF. The CDR3 DNA sequence: TGCGCCAGCAGTCAATCCCCCATTAGAACCGTCCCGAATGAAAACACCATATATTTT.

The chain links TRBV7-9 to TRBJ1-3; the match to TRBD1 covers 8 bases. CDR1 is SEHNR and CDR2 is FQNEAQ in the germline V gene (reference sequence). The J segment lost 0 bases and the V segment lost 5 bases, leaving 6 bases of the junction unmatched. CDR3 size: 16 residues. The CDR3 sequence is CASSPNTGGSGNTIYF. The CDR3, as DNA: TGTGCCAGCAGCCCGAATACAGGGGGCTCTGGAAACACCATATATTTT.

The chain recombines TRBV6-5 with TRBJ2-7; maybe TRBD1 (5 bases). CDR3 length: 13 residues. Between the trimmed V and J ends, which lost 0 bases and 4 bases, there was a span of 7 bases. Germline V CDR1 and CDR2: MNHEY, SVGAGI. CDR3 loop: CASSYSQDYEQYF. CDR3 sequence (DNA): TGTGCCAGCAGTTACTCACAGGATTACGAGCAGTACTTC.

The gene calls are TRBV28 and TRBJ1-1, with D maybe TRBD1 (5 bases). Trimming took 2 bases from V and 1 from J, leaving 11 bases between them. The CDR3 sequence is 15 residues long. The germline V gene has CDR1 MDHEN and CDR2 SYDVKM. The DNA for the CDR3 is TGTGCCAGCAGTTTACTTGGGGCCCCGAACACTGAAGCTTTCTTT. This encodes CASSLLGAPNTEAFF.

The count of this clone is one. This rearrangement joins TRBV6-6 to TRBJ2-7; weak D call: TRBD2 (6 bases). This CDR3 contains 12 residues. Germline assignment: CDR1 MNHNY and CDR2 SVGAGI (reference sequence). Trimming shortened V by 4 bases and J by 12 bases, and 16 bases separated the two germline ends. The CDR3 DNA reads as TGTGCCAGCAGTTTAGCGGAGGAAGTGACGTACTTC. It codes for CASSLAEEVTYF.

This clone has only one observation. The V call is TRBV24-1, the J call TRBJ2-3; TRBD2 might be the D (5 bases). CDR1 KGHDR and CDR2 SFDVKD come from the germline V gene. Trimming left V 4 bases short and J 4 bases short, with 14 bases between. The CDR3 length is 15 residues. This CDR3 reads CATSDRDGVPDTQYF. CDR3 nucleotides: TGTGCCACCAGTGACCGGGATGGGGTGCCAGATACGCAGTATTTT.

This rearrangement joins TRBV5-8 to TRBJ1-1; D uncertain. The germline V gene encodes CDR1 SGHTS and CDR2 YDEGEE. The V end was cut by 2 bases, the J end by 1 base, with 6 bases between. This CDR3 contains 13 residues. The DNA of the CDR3 is TGTGCCAGCAGCTTTATCGGGAACACTGAAGCTTTCTTT. The encoded protein is CASSFIGNTEAFF.

V usage is TRBV5-1 and J usage is TRBJ2-7; D might be TRBD1 (6 bases). From germline, CDR1 is SGHRS and CDR2 YFSETQ. Trimming pared 7 bases from V and 0 bases from J, leaving 11 bases between. The CDR3 has 13 amino acids. For the CDR3, the DNA is TGCGCCAGCTGGGGGCAGGGCTCCTACGAGCAGTACTTC. Amino acids: CASWGQGSYEQYF.

This clone was seen only a few times. The V gene is TRBV7-2, the J gene TRBJ2-7; a weak D match, TRBD1 (6 bases). This CDR3 has 16 amino acids. Germline CDR1 SGHTA, CDR2 FQGNSA. V was trimmed by 5 bases and J by 1 base, leaving 18 bases between them. CDR3 residues: CASSPDSVLISYEQYF. In DNA, the CDR3 is TGTGCCAGCAGCCCGGACAGCGTGCTAATTTCCTACGAGCAGTACTTC. The variable domain in full, completed from reference TRBV7-2 and TRBJ2-7, reads GAGVSQSPSNKVTEKGKDVELRCDPISGHTALYWYRQSLGQGLEFLIYFQGNSAPDKSGLPSDRFSAERTGGSVSTLTIQRTQQEDSAVYLCASSPDSVLISYEQYFGPGTRLTVT.

The rearrangement joins TRBV19 to TRBJ2-5, with 9 bases aligning to TRBD1. The V segment lost 6 bases and the J segment 5 bases; nucleotides outside the gene matches: 7. CDR1 LNHDA and CDR2 SQIVND come from the germline V gene (reference sequence). CDR3 length: 14 residues. Here the CDR3 reads CASRDGTGSETQYF. The DNA of the CDR3 is TGTGCCAGTAGAGACGGGACAGGGTCCGAGACCCAGTACTTC.

This chain joins TRBV19 and TRBJ2-1; 8 bases agree with TRBD2. This CDR3 is built from 15 residues. The V gene's germline CDR1 is LNHDA and CDR2 SQIVND (reference sequence). V gave up 6 bases and J gave up 9 bases; unmatched junction bases: 13. This CDR3 reads CASSPGGRAGPEQFF. As DNA, the CDR3 is TGTGCCAGTAGCCCGGGGGGGAGGGCCGGCCCTGAGCAGTTCTTC.

The chain links TRBV19 to TRBJ1-2; unclear D gene. Deletions cut 7 bases from V and 1 base from J, with 13 bases between. The CDR3 sequence is 14 residues long. Per the germline V gene, CDR1 is LNHDA and CDR2 is SQIVND (reference sequence). The CDR3 here is CASIERDLNYGYTF. The CDR3 bases are TGTGCCAGTATCGAGCGAGATCTTAACTATGGCTACACCTTC.

The chain uses TRBV11-2 and TRBJ2-3; tentative D call: TRBD2 (6 bases). The CDR3 totals 15 residues. Germline V gene lookup returns CDR1 SGHAT and CDR2 FQNNGV. V lost 2 bases to trimming and J lost 5 bases, with 14 bases between them. In DNA form, the CDR3 reads TGTGCCAGCAGCTTATGGGTTTCGCGGGGAGATACGCAGTATTTT. Protein sequence: CASSLWVSRGDTQYF.

The rearrangement links TRBV28 to TRBJ1-2, with D possibly being TRBD1 (5 bases). This CDR3 is 14 amino acids long. Germline V lookup: CDR1 MDHEN, CDR2 SYDVKM. Trimming pared 6 bases from V and 3 bases from J, leaving 14 bases between. The CDR3, as DNA: TGTGCCAGCAGGTGGACCGCGACAGACTATGGCTACACCTTC. Translation gives CASRWTATDYGYTF.

The V and J genes are TRBV5-1 and TRBJ1-4, with 8 bases lining up with TRBD1. The CDR3 runs 14 residues. The J segment lost 8 bases and the V segment lost 4 bases, leaving 7 bases of the junction unmatched. Germline-derived CDR1 and CDR2 are SGHRS and YFSETQ. The CDR3 coding sequence is TGCGCCAGCAGCCCAGGACAGGGAAGAGAAAAACTGTTTTTT. It codes for CASSPGQGREKLFF.

The chain combines TRBV27 with TRBJ2-2; 7 nucleotides match TRBD2. The CDR3 length is 16 residues. V shed 5 bases and J 2 bases; nucleotides not matched to a gene: 8. Germline V CDR1 and CDR2: MNHEY, SMNVEV (reference sequence). CDR3 protein: CASSPLTSANTGELFF. CDR3 in DNA: TGTGCCAGCAGTCCACTAACTAGCGCCAACACCGGGGAGCTGTTTTTT.

V gene TRBV28 combines with J gene TRBJ1-4; 9 nucleotides line up with TRBD1. Germline V gene sequence: CDR1 MDHEN, CDR2 SYDVKM. V lost 4 bases, J lost 4 bases, and 7 bases stayed unmatched. The CDR3 extends over 16 amino acids. The CDR3 DNA follows: TGTGCCAGCAGTTACTCTCCGGGACAGGGTAATGAAAAACTGTTTTTT. Translation: CASSYSPGQGNEKLFF.

The V call is TRBV5-4, the J call TRBJ1-1, with unresolved D. CDR3 length: 15 residues. The V gene lost 0 bases and the J gene lost 5 bases, with 14 bases spanning the gap. Per germline, CDR1 SGHNT and CDR2 YYREEE (reference sequence). The CDR3 region is CASSLVREVGTEAFF. CDR3 DNA sequence: TGTGCCAGCAGCTTGGTGAGGGAGGTAGGGACTGAAGCTTTCTTT.

V gene TRBV14 combines with J gene TRBJ2-1, with D possibly TRBD2 on 5 matching bases. This CDR3 contains 15 residues. Looked up from germline, CDR1 is SGHDN and CDR2 is FVKESK. Trimming removed 1 base from V and 3 bases from J, with 10 bases in between. CDR3 bases: TGTGCCAGCAGCCAAGTCGGGGATTTCTACAATGAGCAGTTCTTC. This gives the protein CASSQVGDFYNEQFF. Supplemented by reference TRBV14 and TRBJ2-1, the full variable domain reads EAGVTQFPSHSVIEKGQTVTLRCDPISGHDNLYWYRRVMGKEIKFLLHFVKESKQDESGMPNNRFLAERTGGTYSTLKVQPAELEDSGVYFCASSQVGDFYNEQFFGPGTRLTVL.

This clone was observed a single time. The gene calls are TRBV28 and TRBJ1-2, with D hard to call. The CDR3 totals 12 residues. With 3 bases removed from V and 2 bases from J, the gap between germline ends came to 4 bases. CDR1 MDHEN and CDR2 SYDVKM come from the germline V gene. CDR3 loop: CASSFMNYGYTF. The CDR3 DNA reads as TGTGCCAGCAGTTTTATGAACTATGGCTACACCTTC.

On this clone itself: Other nucleotide sequences in the sample specify the same CDR3. This sequence joins TRBV5-1 and TRBJ2-1; 11 nucleotides line up with TRBD2. The CDR3 covers 15 residues. V was pared by 4 bases and J by 6 bases, with 6 bases of the junction left unmatched. Germline V lookup: CDR1 SGHRS, CDR2 YFSETQ. CDR3 nucleotide sequence: TGCGCCAGCAGCCAGGGAACTAGCGGGAGCAATGAGCAGTTCTTC. Encoded protein: CASSQGTSGSNEQFF.

Here the CDR3 DNA reads TGTGCCAGCAGCTTAGATCCTAGCGGGAGGAGTCGGGAGACCCAGTACTTC. Translating gives CASSLDPSGRSRETQYF. This sequence joins TRBV11-2 and TRBJ2-5; 11 bases agree with TRBD2. From germline, CDR1 is SGHAT and CDR2 FQNNGV. After removal of 0 bases from V and 5 bases from J, the junction contained 8 bases not matched to a gene. The CDR3 contains 17 residues. Together with reference TRBV11-2 and TRBJ2-5, the CDR3 gives the full variable domain: EAGVAQSPRYKIIEKRQSVAFWCNPISGHATLYWYQQILGQGPKLLIQFQNNGVVDDSQLPKDRFSAERLKGVDSTLKIQPAKLEDSAVYLCASSLDPSGRSRETQYFGPGTRLLVL.